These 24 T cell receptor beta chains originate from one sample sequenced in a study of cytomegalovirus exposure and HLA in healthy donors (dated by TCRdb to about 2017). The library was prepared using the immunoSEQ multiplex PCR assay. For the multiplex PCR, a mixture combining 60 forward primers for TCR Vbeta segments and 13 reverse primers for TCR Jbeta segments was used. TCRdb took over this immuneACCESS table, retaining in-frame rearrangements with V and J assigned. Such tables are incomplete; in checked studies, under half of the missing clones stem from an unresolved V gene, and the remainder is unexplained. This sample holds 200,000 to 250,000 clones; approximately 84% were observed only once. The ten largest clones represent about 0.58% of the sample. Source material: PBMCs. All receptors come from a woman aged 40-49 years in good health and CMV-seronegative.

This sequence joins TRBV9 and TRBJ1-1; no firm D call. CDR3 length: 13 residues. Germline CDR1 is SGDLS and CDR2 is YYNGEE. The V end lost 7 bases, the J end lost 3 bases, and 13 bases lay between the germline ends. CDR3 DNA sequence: TGTGCCAGCGCGACCATGGGAGACACTGAAGCTTTCTTT. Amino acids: CASATMGDTEAFF.

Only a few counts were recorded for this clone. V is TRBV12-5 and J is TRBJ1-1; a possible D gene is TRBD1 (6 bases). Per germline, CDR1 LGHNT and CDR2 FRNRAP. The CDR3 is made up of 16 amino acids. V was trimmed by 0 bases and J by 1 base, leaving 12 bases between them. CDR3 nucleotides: TGTGCTAGTGGTTTGGTACTAAACAGGGCGAACACTGAAGCTTTCTTT. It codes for CASGLVLNRANTEAFF.

CDR3 region: CASSFVEEPETQYF. Written as DNA, the CDR3 is TGTGCCAGCAGTTTCGTGGAGGAACCGGAGACCCAGTACTTC. The V call is TRBV28, the J call TRBJ2-5, with TRBD2 as a possible D gene (5 bases). The CDR3 consists of 14 residues. Germline loops: CDR1 MDHEN, CDR2 SYDVKM. Trimming removed 3 bases at V and 5 bases at J, with 13 bases between.

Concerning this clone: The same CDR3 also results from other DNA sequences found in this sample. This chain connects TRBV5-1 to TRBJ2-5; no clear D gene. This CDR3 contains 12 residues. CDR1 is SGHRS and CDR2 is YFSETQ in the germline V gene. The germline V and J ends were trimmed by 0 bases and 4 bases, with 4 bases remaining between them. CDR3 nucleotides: TGCGCCAGCAGCTTGGCGGGAGAGACCCAGTACTTC. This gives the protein CASSLAGETQYF. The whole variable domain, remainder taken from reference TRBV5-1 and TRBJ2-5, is KAGVTQTPRYLIKTRGQQVTLSCSPISGHRSVSWYQQTPGQGLQFLFEYFSETQRNKGNFPGRFSGRQFSNSRSEMNVSTLELGDSALYLCASSLAGETQYFGPGTRLLVL.

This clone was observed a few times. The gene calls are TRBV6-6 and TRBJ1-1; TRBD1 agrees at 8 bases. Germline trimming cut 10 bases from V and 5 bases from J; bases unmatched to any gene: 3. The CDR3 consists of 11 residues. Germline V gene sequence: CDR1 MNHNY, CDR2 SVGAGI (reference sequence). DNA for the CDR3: TGTGCCACCGACAGGGGAACTGAAGCTTTCTTT. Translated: CATDRGTEAFF.

The DNA of the CDR3 is TGTGCCAGCAGTGAACCGGGACAGGGAACCGGGGAGCTGTTTTTT. Residues: CASSEPGQGTGELFF. The chain joins TRBV6-1 to TRBJ2-2; the match to TRBD1 covers 9 bases. Trimming removed 2 bases from V and 5 bases from J; junction bases left unmatched: 3. Per germline, CDR1 MNHNS and CDR2 SASEGT. The CDR3 sequence is 15 residues long.

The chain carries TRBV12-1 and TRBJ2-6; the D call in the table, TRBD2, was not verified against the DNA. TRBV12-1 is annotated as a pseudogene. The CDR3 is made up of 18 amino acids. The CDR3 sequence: CASSRGEGCVSGANVLTF. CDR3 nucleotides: TGTGCCAGCAGTCGCGGAGAGGGTTGCGTCTCAGGGGCCAACGTCCTGACTTTC.

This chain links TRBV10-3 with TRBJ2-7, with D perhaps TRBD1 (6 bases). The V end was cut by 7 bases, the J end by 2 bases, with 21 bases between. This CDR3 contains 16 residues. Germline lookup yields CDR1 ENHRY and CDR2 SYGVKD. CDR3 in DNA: TGTGCCATCAACAAGGGCTCCACAGGGAACCCCTACGAGCAGTACTTC. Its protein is CAINKGSTGNPYEQYF.

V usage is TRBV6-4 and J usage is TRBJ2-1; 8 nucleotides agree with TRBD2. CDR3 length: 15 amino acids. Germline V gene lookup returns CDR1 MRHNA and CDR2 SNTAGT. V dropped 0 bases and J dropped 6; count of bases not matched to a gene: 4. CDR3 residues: CASSDSAGGPNEQFF. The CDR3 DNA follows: TGTGCCAGCAGTGACTCGGCGGGGGGCCCCAATGAGCAGTTCTTC.

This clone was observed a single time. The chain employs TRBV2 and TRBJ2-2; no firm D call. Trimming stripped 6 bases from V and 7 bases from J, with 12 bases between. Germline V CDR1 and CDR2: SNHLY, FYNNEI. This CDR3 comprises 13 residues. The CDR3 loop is CASSSGPGGELFF. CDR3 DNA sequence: TGTGCCAGCAGCTCCGGCCCGGGCGGGGAGCTGTTTTTT.

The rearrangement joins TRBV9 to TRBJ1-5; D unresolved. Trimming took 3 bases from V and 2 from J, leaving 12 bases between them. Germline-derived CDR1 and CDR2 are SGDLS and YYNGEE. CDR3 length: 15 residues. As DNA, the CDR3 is TGTGCCAGCAGCGCCGGGGTAGTGGGCAATCAGCCCCAGCATTTT. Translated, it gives CASSAGVVGNQPQHF.

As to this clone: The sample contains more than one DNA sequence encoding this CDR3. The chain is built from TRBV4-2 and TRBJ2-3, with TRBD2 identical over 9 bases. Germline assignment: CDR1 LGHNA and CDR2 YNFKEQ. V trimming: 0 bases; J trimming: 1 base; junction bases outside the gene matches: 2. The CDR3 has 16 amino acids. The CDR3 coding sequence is TGTGCCAGCAGCCAAGAGCGGGGGGGCCGCACAGATACGCAGTATTTT. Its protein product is CASSQERGGRTDTQYF.

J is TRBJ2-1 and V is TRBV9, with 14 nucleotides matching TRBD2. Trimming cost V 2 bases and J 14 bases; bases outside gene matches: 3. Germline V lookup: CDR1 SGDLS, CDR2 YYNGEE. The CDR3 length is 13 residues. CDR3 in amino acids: CASSVSTSGGEFF. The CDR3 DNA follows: TGTGCCAGCAGCGTCTCGACTAGCGGGGGGGAGTTCTTC.

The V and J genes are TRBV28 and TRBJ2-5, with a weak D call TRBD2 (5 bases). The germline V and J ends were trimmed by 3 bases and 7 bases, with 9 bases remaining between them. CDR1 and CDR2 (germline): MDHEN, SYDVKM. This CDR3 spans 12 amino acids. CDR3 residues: CASSLGVGTQYF. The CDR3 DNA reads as TGTGCCAGCAGTTTGGGAGTCGGGACCCAGTACTTC.

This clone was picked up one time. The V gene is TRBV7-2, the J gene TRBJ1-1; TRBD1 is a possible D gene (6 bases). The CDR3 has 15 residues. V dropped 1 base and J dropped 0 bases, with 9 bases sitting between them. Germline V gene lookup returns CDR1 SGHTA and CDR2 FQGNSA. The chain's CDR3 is CASSLGTGMNTEAFF. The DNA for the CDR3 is TGTGCCAGCAGCTTAGGAACAGGGATGAACACTGAAGCTTTCTTT.

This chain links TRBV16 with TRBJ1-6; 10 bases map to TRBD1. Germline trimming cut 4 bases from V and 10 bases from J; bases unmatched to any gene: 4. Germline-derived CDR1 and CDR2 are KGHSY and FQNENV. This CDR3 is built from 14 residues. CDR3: CASSPGQGNSPLHF. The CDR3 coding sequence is TGTGCCAGCAGCCCGGGACAGGGGAACTCACCCCTCCACTTT. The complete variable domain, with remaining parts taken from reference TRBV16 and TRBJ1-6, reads GEEVAQTPKHLVRGEGQKAKLYCAPIKGHSYVFWYQQVLKNEFKFLISFQNENVFDETGMPKERFSAKCLPNSPCSLEIQATKLEDSAVYFCASSPGQGNSPLHFGNGTRLTVT.

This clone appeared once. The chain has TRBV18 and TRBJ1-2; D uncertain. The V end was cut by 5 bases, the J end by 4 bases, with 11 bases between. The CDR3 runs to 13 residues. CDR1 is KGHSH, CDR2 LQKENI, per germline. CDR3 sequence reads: CASSVLDSYGYTF. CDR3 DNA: TGTGCCAGCTCAGTACTAGACTCCTATGGCTACACCTTC.

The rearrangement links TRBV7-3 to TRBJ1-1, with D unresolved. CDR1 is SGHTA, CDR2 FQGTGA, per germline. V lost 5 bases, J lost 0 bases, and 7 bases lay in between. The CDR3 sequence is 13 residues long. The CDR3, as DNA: TGTGCCAGCAGCCTCCACATGAACACTGAAGCTTTCTTT. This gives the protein CASSLHMNTEAFF. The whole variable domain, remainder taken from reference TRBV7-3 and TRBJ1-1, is GAGVSQTPSNKVTEKGKYVELRCDPISGHTALYWYRQSLGQGPEFLIYFQGTGAADDSGLPNDRFFAVRPEGSVSTLKIQRTERGDSAVYLCASSLHMNTEAFFGQGTRLTVV.

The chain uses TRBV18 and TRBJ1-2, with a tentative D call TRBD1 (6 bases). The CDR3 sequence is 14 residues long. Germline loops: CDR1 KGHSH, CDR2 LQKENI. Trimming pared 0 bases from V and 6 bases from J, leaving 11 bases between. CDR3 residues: CASSPPGGRHGYTF. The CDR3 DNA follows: TGTGCCAGCTCACCACCTGGGGGCCGCCATGGCTACACCTTC.

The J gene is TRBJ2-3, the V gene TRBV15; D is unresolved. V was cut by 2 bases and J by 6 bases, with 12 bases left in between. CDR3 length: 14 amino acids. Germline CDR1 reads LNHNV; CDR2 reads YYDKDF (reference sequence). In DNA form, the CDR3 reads TGTGCCACCAGCAGAATATCCCCCGGGGATACGCAGTATTTT. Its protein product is CATSRISPGDTQYF.

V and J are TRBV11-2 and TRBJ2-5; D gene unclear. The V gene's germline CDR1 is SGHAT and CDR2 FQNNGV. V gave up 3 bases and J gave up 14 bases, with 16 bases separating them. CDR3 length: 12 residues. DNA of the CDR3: TGTGCCAGCAGCTTCCGACTTGGTAGCCCATACTTC. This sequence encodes CASSFRLGSPYF.

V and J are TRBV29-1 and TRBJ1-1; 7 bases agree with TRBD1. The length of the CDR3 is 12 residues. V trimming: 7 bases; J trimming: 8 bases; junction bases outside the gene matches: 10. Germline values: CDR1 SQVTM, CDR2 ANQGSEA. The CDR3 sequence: CSARTGLGEAFF. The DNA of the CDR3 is TGCAGCGCCCGGACAGGTCTTGGGGAAGCTTTCTTT.

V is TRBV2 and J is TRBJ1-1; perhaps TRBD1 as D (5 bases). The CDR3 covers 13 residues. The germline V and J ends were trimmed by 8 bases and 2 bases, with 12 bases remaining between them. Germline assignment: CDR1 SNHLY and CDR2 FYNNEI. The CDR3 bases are TGTGCCAGCCAGGACACAAAAAACACTGAAGCTTTCTTT. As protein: CASQDTKNTEAFF.

CDR3: CATSRAPGRSYEQYF. The CDR3 nucleotides read TGTGCCACCAGCAGAGCCCCCGGGAGAAGCTACGAGCAGTACTTC. The chain is built from TRBV15 and TRBJ2-7, with a tentative D call TRBD2 (6 bases). Germline CDR1 is LNHNV and CDR2 is YYDKDF (reference sequence). Trimming shortened V by 1 base and J by 3 bases, and 13 bases separated the two germline ends. The CDR3 extends over 15 amino acids. The whole variable domain, filled in from reference TRBV15 and TRBJ2-7, reads DAMVIQNPRYQVTQFGKPVTLSCSQTLNHNVMYWYQQKSSQAPKLLFHYYDKDFNNEADTPDNFQSRRPNTSFCFLDIRSPGLGDTAMYLCATSRAPGRSYEQYFGPGTRLTVT.